This TCR beta chain was sequenced for a study of blood T cell repertoires in COVID-19. Turning to the study itself: T cells, B-cell-depleted T cells, or PBMCs provided the cDNA or gDNA that served as material.

The table came from immunoSEQ multiplex PCR; TCRdb's copy has only in-frame clones and leaves some out. This repertoire shows a few hundred thousand clones, about 80% found once; its top ten account for under 4.5%. V lost 1 base and J lost 4, with 7 bases in between. In germline, CDR1 is SGHVS, CDR2 FQNEAQ. The CDR3 sequence is 13 residues long. Assignment of participants to cohorts was predicated upon participant-reported clinical history. This TCR was sampled from a man between 25 and 39 years old with acute COVID-19. The rearrangement joins TRBV7-8 to TRBJ1-2; unclear D gene. Input material: PBMCs or T cells enriched from blood (not recorded which). The CDR3 coding sequence is TGTGCCAGCAGCTTAGAGCGCGGCTATGGCTACACCTTC. Translating it yields CASSLERGYGYTF.